The sequence of this T cell receptor (beta chain) was determined in a study of T cells expressing NK-cell markers. The overall study: Sorted T-cell subsets CD3+CD56+NKG2C+, CD3+CD56+NKG2C- and CD3+CD56-NKG2C+ were TCR beta-sequenced.

Study observations and caveats: The CD3+CD56-NKG2C+ fraction was also led by these clonotypes in a few donors. Among CD8+ T cells from over 5 donors, dominant NKG2C+ clonotypes accounted for about 1.0-8%. Whether expanded NKG2C-expressing T cell clones recognize HCMV is unknown.

This CDR3 is 13 amino acids long. The V gene's germline CDR1 is SQVTM and CDR2 ANQGSEA. TCRdb reprocessed the 5' RACE reads and keeps a single row for each CDR3 protein, giving no DNA. This repertoire comprises about 440,000 distinct CDR3 sequences; its ten largest clones make up about 7.1%. Of note for this clonotype: Its matching antigen is unknown.

Sequenced input: blood T cells: a sorted CD56 or NKG2C T cell subset, CD4+ or CD8+ T cells, or bulk PBMC T cells (not recorded which). This TCR was recovered from a woman between 18 and 75 years old in good health. The gene calls are TRBV29-1 and TRBJ2-1; TCRdb designates TRBD1, a call that cannot be tested without DNA. The chain's CDR3 is CSVGGQGAGEQFF.